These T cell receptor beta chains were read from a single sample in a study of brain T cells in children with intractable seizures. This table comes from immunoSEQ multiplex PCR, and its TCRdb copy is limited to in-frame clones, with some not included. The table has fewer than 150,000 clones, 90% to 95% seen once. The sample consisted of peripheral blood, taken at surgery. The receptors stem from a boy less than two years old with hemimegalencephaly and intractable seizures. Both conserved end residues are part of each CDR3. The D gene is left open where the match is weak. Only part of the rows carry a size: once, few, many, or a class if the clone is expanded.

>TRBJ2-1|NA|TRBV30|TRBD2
CAWSGTSGHYNEQFF
TGTGCCTGGAGTGGGACTAGCGGCCACTACAATGAGCAGTTCTTC
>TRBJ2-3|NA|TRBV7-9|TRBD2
CASRGGWSDTQYF
TGTGCCAGCAGGGGGGGGTGGTCAGATACGCAGTATTTT
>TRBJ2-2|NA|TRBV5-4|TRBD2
CASSPSGSHTGELFF
TGTGCCAGCAGCCCGAGCGGGAGCCACACCGGGGAGCTGTTTTTT
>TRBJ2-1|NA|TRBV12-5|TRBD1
CASGNPGQSYNEQFF
TGTGCTAGTGGCAACCCGGGACAGTCCTACAATGAGCAGTTCTTC
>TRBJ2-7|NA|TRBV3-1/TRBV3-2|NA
CASSQEVTGNEQYF
TGTGCCAGCAGCCAAGAGGTCACAGGAAACGAGCAGTACTTC
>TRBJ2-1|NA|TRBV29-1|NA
CSVWRAYNEQFF
TGCAGCGTTTGGCGGGCCTACAATGAGCAGTTCTTC
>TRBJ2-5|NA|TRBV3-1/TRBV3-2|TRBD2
CASSQAASGRSETQYF
TGTGCCAGCAGCCAGGCTGCTAGCGGGAGATCAGAGACCCAGTACTTC
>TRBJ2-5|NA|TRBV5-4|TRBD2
CASSLLLTREGPETQYF
TGTGCCAGCAGCTTGCTCCTGACGCGGGAGGGCCCTGAGACCCAGTACTTC
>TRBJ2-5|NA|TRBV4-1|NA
CASSQDWDAKTQYF
TGCGCCAGCAGCCAAGATTGGGACGCCAAGACCCAGTACTTC
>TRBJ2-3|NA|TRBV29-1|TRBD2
CSVLRAGGRGTDTQYF
TGCAGCGTTCTTAGAGCGGGAGGAAGGGGCACAGATACGCAGTATTTT
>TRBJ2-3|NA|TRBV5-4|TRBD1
CASSLFGTATDTQYF
TGTGCCAGCAGCTTGTTCGGGACAGCAACAGATACGCAGTATTTT
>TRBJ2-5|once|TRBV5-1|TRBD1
CASSYTGGETQYF
TGCGCCAGCAGTTATACAGGGGGGGAGACCCAGTACTTC
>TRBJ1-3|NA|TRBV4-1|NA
CASSQIPTGRGNTIYF
TGCGCCAGCAGCCAGATCCCTACAGGGAGAGGAAACACCATATATTTT
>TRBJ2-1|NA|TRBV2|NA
CASSATGRSYHNEQFF
TGTGCCAGCAGTGCAACGGGACGATCATACCACAATGAGCAGTTCTTC
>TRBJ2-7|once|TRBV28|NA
CASSTPRVLTYEQYF
TGTGCCAGCAGTACCCCCAGGGTACTAACCTACGAGCAGTACTTC
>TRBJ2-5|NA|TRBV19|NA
CASTGAVGYKTQYF
TGTGCCAGTACGGGAGCGGTCGGTTATAAGACCCAGTACTTC
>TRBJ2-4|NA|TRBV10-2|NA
CASSESWRSAKNIQYF
TGCGCCAGCAGTGAGTCCTGGCGGTCAGCCAAAAACATTCAGTACTTC
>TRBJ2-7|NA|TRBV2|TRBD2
CASSEAGLAGVGEQYF
TGTGCCAGCAGTGAAGCCGGACTAGCGGGAGTTGGGGAGCAGTACTTC
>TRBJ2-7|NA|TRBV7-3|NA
CASSQRPSYEQYF
TGTGCCAGCAGCCAACGCCCCTCCTACGAGCAGTACTTC
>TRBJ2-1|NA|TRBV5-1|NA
CASSLEPPGSSYNEQFF
TGCGCCAGCAGCTTAGAGCCGCCGGGAAGCTCCTACAATGAGCAGTTCTTC
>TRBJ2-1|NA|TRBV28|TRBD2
CASSSAAGFYNEQFF
TGTGCCAGCAGTTCAGCAGCGGGATTCTACAATGAGCAGTTCTTC
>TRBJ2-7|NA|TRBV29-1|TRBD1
CSVRDRAHEQYF
TGCAGCGTCCGGGACAGGGCCCACGAGCAGTACTTC
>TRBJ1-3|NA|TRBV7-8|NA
CASSPRRPTVAVSGNTIYF
TGTGCCAGCAGCCCACGCCGTCCGACAGTCGCGGTCTCTGGAAACACCATATATTTT
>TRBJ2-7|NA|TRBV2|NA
CASRGNEQYF
TGTGCCAGCCGGGGGAACGAGCAGTACTTC
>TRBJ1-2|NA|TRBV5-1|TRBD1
CASSSGTGAYGYTF
TGCGCCAGCAGCTCCGGGACAGGGGCCTATGGCTACACCTTC
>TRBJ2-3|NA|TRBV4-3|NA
CASSQESASGTDTQYF
TGCGCCAGCAGCCAAGAAAGCGCGTCGGGCACAGATACGCAGTATTTT
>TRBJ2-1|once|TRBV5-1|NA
CASSWGLRPSAYNEQFF
TGCGCCAGCAGCTGGGGGCTTCGGCCTAGCGCGTACAATGAGCAGTTCTTC
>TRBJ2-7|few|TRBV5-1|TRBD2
CASSFGLAASYEQYF
TGCGCCAGCAGCTTCGGGCTAGCGGCATCCTACGAGCAGTACTTC
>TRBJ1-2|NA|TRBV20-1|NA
CSASRLGYTF
TGCAGTGCCAGCCGGCTGGGCTACACCTTC